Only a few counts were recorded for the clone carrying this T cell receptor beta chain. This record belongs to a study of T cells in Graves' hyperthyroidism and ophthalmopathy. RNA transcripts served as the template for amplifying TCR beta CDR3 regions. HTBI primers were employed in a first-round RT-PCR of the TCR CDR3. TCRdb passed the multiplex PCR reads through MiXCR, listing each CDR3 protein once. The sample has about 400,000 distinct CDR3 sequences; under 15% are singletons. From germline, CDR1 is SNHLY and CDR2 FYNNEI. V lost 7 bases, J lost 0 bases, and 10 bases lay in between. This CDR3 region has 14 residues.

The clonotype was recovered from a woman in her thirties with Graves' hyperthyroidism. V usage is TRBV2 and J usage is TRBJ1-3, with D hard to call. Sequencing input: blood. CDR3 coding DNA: TGTGCCAGCATTAGCCAGCTCTCTGGAAACACCATATATTTT. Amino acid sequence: CASISQLSGNTIYF.